One and the same sample provided the 22 T cell receptor beta chains below, sequenced in a study of cytomegalovirus exposure and HLA in healthy donors. In the PCR, 60 Vbeta and 13 Jbeta primers were used. TCRdb's copy holds only in-frame clones and misses some; the assay was immunoSEQ multiplex PCR. The sample lists 140,000 to 150,000 clones, roughly 85% occurring once. The specimen was PBMCs. Source of these receptors: a woman in her 30s in good health and CMV-seronegative.

The chain has TRBV30 and TRBJ1-1; D uncertain. V lost 6 bases and J lost 8, with 19 bases in between. This CDR3 spans 13 amino acids. Germline-derived CDR1 and CDR2 are GTSNPN and SVGIG (reference sequence). The CDR3 protein is CACANTRQAEAFF. The DNA for the CDR3 is TGTGCCTGCGCTAACACCCGACAAGCAGAAGCTTTCTTT.

The rearrangement joins TRBV2 to TRBJ1-5, with TRBD1 identical over 9 bases. The V and J ends lost 4 bases and 4 bases, in that order; junction bases with no gene match: 5. Germline lookup yields CDR1 SNHLY and CDR2 FYNNEI. The CDR3 covers 15 residues. As DNA, the CDR3 is TGTGCCAGCAGTGCACAGGGGGCAGTAAATCAGCCCCAGCATTTT. Its protein product is CASSAQGAVNQPQHF.

This clone was picked up a small number of times. J is TRBJ1-2 and V is TRBV7-2; TRBD1 is a possible D gene (6 bases). This CDR3 spans 15 amino acids. The germline gives CDR1 SGHTA, CDR2 FQGNSA. The ends were cut back, 3 bases at V and 1 base at J, with 12 bases in the middle. CDR3 nucleotides: TGTGCCAGCAGCTTCGGGACGGACAGTAACTATGGCTACACCTTC. Translating it yields CASSFGTDSNYGYTF.

This chain uses TRBV7-2 with TRBJ2-7; tentative D call: TRBD1 (6 bases). This CDR3 spans 14 amino acids. Germline V gene lookup returns CDR1 SGHTA and CDR2 FQGNSA. The V end lost 3 bases, the J end lost 7 bases, and 16 bases lay between the germline ends. The CDR3 bases are TGTGCCAGCAGCTTGTCGGGACAACCGGAAGAGCAGTACTTC. Translating it yields CASSLSGQPEEQYF. Based on the CDR3 plus reference TRBV7-2 and TRBJ2-7, the full variable domain is GAGVSQSPSNKVTEKGKDVELRCDPISGHTALYWYRQSLGQGLEFLIYFQGNSAPDKSGLPSDRFSAERTGGSVSTLTIQRTQQEDSAVYLCASSLSGQPEEQYFGPGTRLTVT.

The V and J genes are TRBV7-9 and TRBJ2-3, with D possibly TRBD2 on 5 matching bases. Germline V gene lookup returns CDR1 SEHNR and CDR2 FQNEAQ (reference sequence). The V end was cut by 2 bases, the J end by 3 bases, with 9 bases between. The CDR3 length is 14 residues. The CDR3 region has the DNA TGTGCCAGCAGCTTATTCGGGATAACAGATACGCAGTATTTT. As protein: CASSLFGITDTQYF.

This chain joins TRBV29-1 and TRBJ2-2; a possible D gene is TRBD1 (5 bases). V was trimmed by 6 bases and J by 6 bases, leaving 17 bases between them. This CDR3 is 14 amino acids long. From germline, CDR1 is SQVTM and CDR2 ANQGSEA. CDR3 coding DNA: TGCAGCGTGATAGTCGACAGCAATTCCGGGGAGCTGTTTTTT. Protein: CSVIVDSNSGELFF.

The genes are TRBV6-6 and TRBJ1-6, with unresolved D. Germline loops: CDR1 MNHNY, CDR2 SVGAGI (reference sequence). The CDR3 covers 16 residues. Between the trimmed V and J ends, which lost 5 bases and 0 bases, there was a span of 11 bases. This chain's CDR3 is CASSVSFSSYNSPLHF. CDR3 DNA: TGTGCCAGCAGTGTTTCGTTTAGCTCCTATAATTCACCCCTCCACTTT.

This clone was detected only a few times. The chain combines TRBV6-6 with TRBJ1-2, with D possibly being TRBD1 (5 bases). V was pared by 0 bases and J by 4 bases, with 12 bases between. The CDR3 covers 15 residues. Germline CDR1 and CDR2: MNHNY and SVGAGI (reference sequence). CDR3 residues: CASSYSAGLGYGYTF. Here the CDR3 DNA reads TGTGCCAGCAGTTACTCGGCAGGGTTGGGCTATGGCTACACCTTC.

Details on this clone: The germline gene is not matched at one end of the junction; a read error may be the cause. This sequence joins TRBV7-9 and TRBJ1-1; D perhaps matches TRBD1 (5 bases). The CDR3 has 14 residues. Germline V gene sequence: CDR1 SEHNR, CDR2 FQNEAQ (reference sequence). For the CDR3, the DNA is TGTGCCAGCAGGTTAGAGAGGCAGGGCACTGAAGCTTTCTTT. It specifies CASRLERQGTEAFF.

The chain uses TRBV25-1 and TRBJ2-7; D is unresolved. The CDR3 consists of 14 residues. Trimming removed 2 bases at V and 5 bases at J, with 13 bases between. Per germline, CDR1 MGHDK and CDR2 SYGVNS. The CDR3 DNA reads as TGTGCCAGCAGTGAAGGGCTTACGTACAACGAGCAGTACTTC. Translated: CASSEGLTYNEQYF.

The rearrangement links TRBV12-5 to TRBJ2-1, with TRBD2 matching over 7 bases. From germline, CDR1 is LGHNT and CDR2 FRNRAP. The V gene end was trimmed by 5 bases and the J gene end by 0 bases; junction bases not matched to a gene: 10. This CDR3 is 17 amino acids long. DNA of the CDR3: TGTGCTAGTGGTGGGTCGCTAGCGGACCGCTCCTACAATGAGCAGTTCTTC. It translates to CASGGSLADRSYNEQFF.

V gene TRBV5-5 combines with J gene TRBJ1-6; D is undetermined. The length of the CDR3 is 13 residues. From germline, CDR1 is SGHKS and CDR2 YYEKEE (reference sequence). Between the trimmed V and J ends, which lost 0 bases and 7 bases, there was a span of 5 bases. In DNA form, the CDR3 reads TGTGCCAGCAGCTTGGGCGCGAATTCACCCCTCCACTTT. Translated, it gives CASSLGANSPLHF.

The chain couples TRBV7-9 to TRBJ1-2, with D perhaps TRBD1 (6 bases). The CDR3 runs to 16 residues. V lost 5 bases to trimming and J lost 2 bases, with 18 bases between them. From germline, CDR1 is SEHNR and CDR2 FQNEAQ (reference sequence). In DNA, the CDR3 is TGTGCCAGCAGCACCTTCAGGGGTGTGGGAAACTATGGCTACACCTTC. This sequence encodes CASSTFRGVGNYGYTF.

The genes are TRBV5-1 and TRBJ1-4, with D possibly being TRBD1 (5 bases). Trimming shortened V by 5 bases and J by 7 bases, and 9 bases separated the two germline ends. Germline CDR1 is SGHRS and CDR2 is YFSETQ. The CDR3 loop spans 12 amino acids. This CDR3 is CASRDGGEKLFF. As DNA, the CDR3 is TGCGCCAGCAGGGACGGGGGTGAAAAACTGTTTTTT. Together with reference TRBV5-1 and TRBJ1-4, the CDR3 gives the full variable domain: KAGVTQTPRYLIKTRGQQVTLSCSPISGHRSVSWYQQTPGQGLQFLFEYFSETQRNKGNFPGRFSGRQFSNSRSEMNVSTLELGDSALYLCASRDGGEKLFFGSGTQLSVL.

This clone was detected only a few times. J is TRBJ2-3 and V is TRBV2; unclear D gene. The germline V gene has CDR1 SNHLY and CDR2 FYNNEI. The V and J ends lost 4 bases and 2 bases respectively, with 7 bases between them. The CDR3 has 13 residues. This CDR3 reads CASSGTYTDTQYF. The CDR3 DNA follows: TGTGCCAGCAGTGGAACCTACACAGATACGCAGTATTTT.

As DNA, the CDR3 is TGTGCCAGCAGTTGGGACTCCTCGAATGAAAAACTGTTTTTT. Amino acids: CASSWDSSNEKLFF. The chain combines TRBV6-1 with TRBJ1-4, with D perhaps TRBD1 (5 bases). Between the trimmed V and J ends, which lost 5 bases and 5 bases, there was a span of 12 bases. CDR1 and CDR2 from the germline V gene are MNHNS and SASEGT. The CDR3 contains 14 residues.

This chain connects TRBV30 to TRBJ2-7, with 11 bases lining up with TRBD1. In germline, CDR1 is GTSNPN, CDR2 SVGIG (reference sequence). J gave up 1 base and V 4 bases, and 3 bases lay outside the gene matches. The CDR3 sequence is 14 residues long. CDR3 in amino acids: CAWNRDRGSYEQYF. The CDR3 DNA is TGTGCCTGGAACCGGGACAGGGGGTCCTACGAGCAGTACTTC. Drawing the rest from reference TRBV30 and TRBJ2-7, the complete variable domain is SQTIHQWPATLVQPVGSPLSLECTVEGTSNPNLYWYRQAAGRGLQLLFYSVGIGQISSEVPQNLSASRPQDRQFILSSKKLLLSDSGFYLCAWNRDRGSYEQYFGPGTRLTVT.

V is TRBV27 and J is TRBJ1-2; 9 bases match TRBD1. V lost 5 bases, J lost 4 bases, and 8 bases stayed unmatched. The CDR3 runs 15 residues. Germline values: CDR1 MNHEY, CDR2 SMNVEV (reference sequence). In DNA, the CDR3 is TGTGCCAGCAGTCGGGACAGGGCCAGCGGCTATGGCTACACCTTC. Translating gives CASSRDRASGYGYTF.

The chain joins TRBV2 to TRBJ1-1, with a tentative D call TRBD1 (5 bases). The CDR3 spans 14 residues. The germline gives CDR1 SNHLY, CDR2 FYNNEI. V was cut by 5 bases and J by 3 bases, with 13 bases left in between. The CDR3 DNA reads TGTGCCAGCAGTACCGCAAGGGGTTACACTGAAGCTTTCTTT. This codes for CASSTARGYTEAFF.

This rearrangement joins TRBV5-1 to TRBJ2-1; 8 nucleotides line up with TRBD2. The ends lost 4 bases at V and 5 bases at J; junction bases unmatched: 8. From germline, CDR1 is SGHRS and CDR2 YFSETQ. This CDR3 region has 15 residues. CDR3 bases: TGCGCCAGCAGCGCCCGGGAGGGTGGCCACAATGAGCAGTTCTTC. Its translation is CASSAREGGHNEQFF.

CDR3 DNA: TGTGCCAGCAGCCGAGGGGGCGGCACTGAAGCTTTCTTT. It specifies CASSRGGGTEAFF. V gene TRBV6-1 combines with J gene TRBJ1-1, with TRBD1 matching over 7 bases. After removal of 6 bases from V and 4 bases from J, the junction contained 5 bases not matched to a gene. CDR3 length: 13 residues. The germline V gene encodes CDR1 MNHNS and CDR2 SASEGT.

This chain connects TRBV7-2 to TRBJ2-1; D may be TRBD1 (5 bases). The V end was cut by 1 base, the J end by 7 bases, with 14 bases between. Germline V gene lookup returns CDR1 SGHTA and CDR2 FQGNSA. The length of the CDR3 is 15 residues. Written as DNA, the CDR3 is TGTGCCAGCAGCTTAGTGGCAGGGCGGAGTAATGAGCAGTTCTTC. It yields the protein CASSLVAGRSNEQFF.